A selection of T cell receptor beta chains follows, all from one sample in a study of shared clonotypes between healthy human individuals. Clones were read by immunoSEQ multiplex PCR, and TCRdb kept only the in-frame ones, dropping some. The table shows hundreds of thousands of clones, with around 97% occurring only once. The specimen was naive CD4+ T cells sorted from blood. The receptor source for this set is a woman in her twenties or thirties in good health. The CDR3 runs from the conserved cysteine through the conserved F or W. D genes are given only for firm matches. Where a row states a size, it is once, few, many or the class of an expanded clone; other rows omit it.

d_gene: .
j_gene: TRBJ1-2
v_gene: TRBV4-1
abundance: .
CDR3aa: CASSQPSRGARAYGYTF
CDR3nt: TGCGCCAGCAGCCAACCCTCGCGGGGGGCGCGAGCCTATGGCTACACCTTC

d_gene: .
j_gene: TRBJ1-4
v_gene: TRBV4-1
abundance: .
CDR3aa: CASSQVGTVAVTNEKLFF
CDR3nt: TGCGCCAGCAGCCAAGTTGGGACTGTCGCCGTTACTAATGAAAAACTGTTTTTT

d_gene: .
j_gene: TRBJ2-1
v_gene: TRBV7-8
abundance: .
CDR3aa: CASSSSWRNAGSYNEQFF
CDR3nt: TGTGCCAGCAGCTCCAGCTGGAGAAACGCGGGGTCCTACAATGAGCAGTTCTTC

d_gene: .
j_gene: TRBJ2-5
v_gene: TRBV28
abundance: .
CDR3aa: CASSSDGRQETQYF
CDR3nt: TGTGCCAGCAGTTCGGACGGACGGCAAGAGACCCAGTACTTC

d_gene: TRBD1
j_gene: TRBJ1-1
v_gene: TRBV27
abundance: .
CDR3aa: CASRNWDSLNTEAFF
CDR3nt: TGTGCCAGCAGGAATTGGGACAGCCTGAACACTGAAGCTTTCTTT

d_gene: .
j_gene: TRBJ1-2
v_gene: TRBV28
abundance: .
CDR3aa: CASSLRGGVGYTF
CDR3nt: TGTGCCAGCAGTTTACGAGGGGGGGTTGGCTACACCTTC

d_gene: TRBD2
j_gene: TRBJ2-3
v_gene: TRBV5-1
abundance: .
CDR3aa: CASSLGLAFTDTQYF
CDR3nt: TGCGCCAGCAGCTTGGGACTAGCGTTCACAGATACGCAGTATTTT

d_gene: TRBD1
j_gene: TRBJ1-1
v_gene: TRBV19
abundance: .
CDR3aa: CASSIGSRTGGTEAFF
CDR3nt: TGTGCCAGTAGTATAGGGTCCCGGACAGGGGGCACTGAAGCTTTCTTT

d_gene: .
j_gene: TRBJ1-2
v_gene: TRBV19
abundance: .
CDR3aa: CASLGYNYGYTF
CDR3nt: TGTGCCAGCCTGGGGTATAACTATGGCTACACCTTC

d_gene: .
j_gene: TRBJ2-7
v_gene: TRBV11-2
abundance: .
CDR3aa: CASSSKRGRASNEQYF
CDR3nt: TGTGCCAGCAGCTCGAAAAGGGGCAGGGCCTCTAACGAGCAGTACTTC

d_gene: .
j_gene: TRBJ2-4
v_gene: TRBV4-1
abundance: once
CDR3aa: CASSPTGTKNIQYF
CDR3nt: TGCGCCAGCAGCCCGACAGGAACCAAAAACATTCAGTACTTC

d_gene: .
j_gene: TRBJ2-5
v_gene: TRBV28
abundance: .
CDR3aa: CASSSGQSGGTQYF
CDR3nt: TGTGCCAGCAGTTCCGGACAGTCGGGCGGGACCCAGTACTTC

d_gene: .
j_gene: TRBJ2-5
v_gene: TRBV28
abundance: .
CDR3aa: CASSLARTLVTQETQYF
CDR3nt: TGTGCCAGCAGTTTAGCCCGGACACTTGTGACCCAAGAGACCCAGTACTTC

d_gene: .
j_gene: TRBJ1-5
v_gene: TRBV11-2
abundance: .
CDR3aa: CASSAQGVMPQHF
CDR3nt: TGTGCCAGCAGTGCACAGGGCGTCATGCCCCAGCATTTT

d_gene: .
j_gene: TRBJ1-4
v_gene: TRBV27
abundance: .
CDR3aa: CASSLSLGGDEKLFF
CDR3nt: TGTGCCAGCAGTTTATCTTTAGGGGGTGATGAAAAACTGTTTTTT

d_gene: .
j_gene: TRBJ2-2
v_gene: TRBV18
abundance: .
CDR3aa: CASSPGLDNTGELFF
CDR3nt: TGTGCCAGCTCACCAGGGCTGGATAACACCGGGGAGCTGTTTTTT

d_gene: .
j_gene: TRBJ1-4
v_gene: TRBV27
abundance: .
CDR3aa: CASRGNEKLFF
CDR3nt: TGTGCCAGCCGGGGGAATGAAAAACTGTTTTTT

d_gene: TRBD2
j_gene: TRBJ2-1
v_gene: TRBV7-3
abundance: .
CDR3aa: CASSPLAGVGNEQFF
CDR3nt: TGTGCCAGCAGCCCTCTAGCGGGAGTGGGTAATGAGCAGTTCTTC

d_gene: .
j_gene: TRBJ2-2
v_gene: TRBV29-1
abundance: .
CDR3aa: CSVVLPDTGELFF
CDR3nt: TGCAGCGTTGTTCTTCCGGACACCGGGGAGCTGTTTTTT

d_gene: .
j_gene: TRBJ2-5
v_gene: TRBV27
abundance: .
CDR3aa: CASSRLQTGQETQYF
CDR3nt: TGTGCCAGCAGCCGACTCCAGACAGGACAAGAGACCCAGTACTTC